Reported below is one T cell receptor beta chain. This clone's antigen is unknown. Base qualities are missing; no much larger clone stands one base away. This sample was included in a study of blood T cell repertoires in COVID-19 (dated by TCRdb to about 2020). With respect to the entire study: Samples covering the acute and convalescent phases of COVID-19 were provided by collaborators in the United States, Italy and Spain. The prospective study material was composed of cDNA or gDNA derived from T cells, B-cell-depleted T cells, or PBMCs. Subjects who had been exposed to COVID-19, were actively infected with it, or had recovered from it provided the deeply sampled blood TCRbeta repertoires that made up the dataset. The repertoires were released in a freely available public database meant as a resource for research on the immune response to SARS-CoV-2. The samples were drawn from the first 160 participants of the ongoing ImmuneRACE study and from 950 to 1,500 subjects provided by 6 global collaborators. A de-identified subject ID, COVID-19 status, age in years and sex were almost always included in the sample metadata. Where available, HLA class I and class II types were taken from metadata supplied by the sample provider and were not determined by assay-based typing. Summary of the overall study and its limitations: Clinical and demographic metadata were provided uncurated, with the amount varying by source and participant.

TCRbeta CDR3 regions were amplified from genomic DNA by means of the immunoSEQ Assay, a bias-controlled multiplex PCR. The study's own analysis went as follows. Within the assay, amplification of reference gene primers was used to estimate how many nucleated cells each sample contained. To quantify the absolute abundance of each unique TCRbeta CDR3 rearrangement, sequence reads were collapsed and filtered. For each sample, productive Simpson clonality was calculated by taking the square root of Simpson's diversity index across productive rearrangements. The source is immuneACCESS, and TCRdb retained only in-frame sequences with V and J called. Part of the clones is not carried over; for the studies checked, unresolved V genes explain less than half of this, and the remainder is unexplained. V, J and clone size are those of that table, while D and trimming were read from the DNA. For this sample there are over 200,000 clones; 70% to 90% appear just once. Of the sample, 1.2% is held by the ten largest clones.

Participants in the prospective study were aged about 18 to 95 years, lived in under 30 United States geographic areas, and enrolled through a virtual design. In the prospective study, participants were assigned to cohorts based on the clinical history participants reported in a screening survey and a study questionnaire. For ImmuneRACE Cohort 3, a participant was defined as recovered based on two consecutive negative NP/OP PCR tests, clearance by a healthcare professional, or resolution of symptoms. Each participant in the prospective study had whole blood, serum and a nasopharyngeal or oropharyngeal swab collected by mobile phlebotomists. Prospective study participants could optionally give additional blood draws and questionnaires over an approximately 2-month period. Before DNA extraction, prospective study blood samples were shipped either frozen or at room temperature. This clonotype was obtained from a young man who had recovered from COVID-19. The specimen sequenced was PBMCs or T cells enriched from blood (not recorded which).

CDR3 protein: CASSPGQLGANVLTF. In nucleotide form, the sequence is TGTGCCAGCAGTCCAGGGCAGCTTGGGGCCAACGTCCTGACTTTC. The chain is encoded by TRBV2 joined to TRBJ2-6; TRBD1 might be the D gene, on 5 matching bases. CDR1 and CDR2 were assigned from the germline V gene as SNHLY and FYNNEI. From the cysteine up to the phenylalanine, the CDR3 has a length of 15 residues. The kept DNA is CDR3 alone, 45 bases in frame from the first base. Relative to germline, V is 5 bases shorter and J is 3 bases shorter, with 11 bases between their ends.